These 18 T cell receptor beta chains share one sample of origin, sequenced in a study of glioma-infiltrating T cells. Using RNA template, CDR3s of TCR alpha and beta were amplified with iRepertoire arm-PCR. TCRdb used MiXCR to reprocess the multiplex PCR reads, holding one entry per CDR3 protein. Of around 100,000 distinct CDR3 sequences in the sample, around 31% were seen once. The sample comprised glioma tissue, nonneoplastic brain tissue, or PBMCs (not recorded which). The receptor source for this set is a human donor with low-grade glioma or glioblastoma, undergoing nonglioma brain surgery, or in good health (not recorded which).

This clonotype was seen many times. The chain has TRBV19 and TRBJ1-2; D unresolved. The V gene lost 7 bases and the J gene lost 3 bases, with 6 bases spanning the gap. Germline V gene sequence: CDR1 LNHDA, CDR2 SQIVND (reference sequence). The length of the CDR3 is 11 residues. The CDR3 sequence: CASNWDYGYTF. The CDR3 coding sequence is TGTGCCAGTAATTGGGACTATGGCTACACCTTC.

This clonotype was detected only a few times. The genes are TRBV7-3 and TRBJ2-2; TRBD1 matches at 8 bases. Per the germline V gene, CDR1 is SGHTA and CDR2 is FQGTGA. The CDR3 consists of 15 residues. Trimming at V came to 3 bases and at J to 3 bases, leaving 3 bases not matched to a gene. CDR3 sequence: CASSLQGADTGELFF. CDR3 bases: TGTGCCAGCAGCTTGCAGGGGGCAGACACCGGGGAGCTGTTTTTT.

Only a few counts were recorded for this clonotype. The genes are TRBV20-1 and TRBJ2-1, with 8 bases matching TRBD2. V shed 3 bases, J shed 4 bases, and the junction held 14 bases outside the gene matches. The CDR3 is 17 residues long. Per germline, CDR1 DFQATT and CDR2 SNEGSKA (reference sequence). The CDR3 region is CSARNSGGPSRYNEQFF. The CDR3, as DNA: TGCAGTGCTAGGAACTCGGGGGGGCCGTCGCGTTACAATGAGCAGTTCTTC.

Many counts were recorded for this clonotype. The chain carries TRBV6-2 or TRBV6-3 and TRBJ2-7, with TRBD2 matching 7 bases. Germline lookup yields CDR1 MNHEY and CDR2 SVGEGT. The CDR3 consists of 16 residues. V dropped 2 bases and J dropped 5; count of bases not matched to a gene: 12. The CDR3 spells CASSYPPGGVKDEQYF. For the CDR3, the DNA is TGTGCCAGCAGTTACCCGCCGGGGGGAGTGAAGGACGAGCAGTACTTC.

This rearrangement joins TRBV5-6 to TRBJ2-3; unclear D gene. V dropped 0 bases and J dropped 5 bases, with 4 bases sitting between them. Germline lookup yields CDR1 SGHDT and CDR2 YYEEEE. This CDR3 is built from 12 residues. The chain's CDR3 is CASSLGIDTQYF. As DNA, the CDR3 is TGTGCCAGCAGCTTGGGAATAGATACGCAGTATTTT. The whole variable domain, filled in from reference TRBV5-6 and TRBJ2-3, reads DAGVTQSPTHLIKTRGQQVTLRCSPKSGHDTVSWYQQALGQGPQFIFQYYEEEERQRGNFPDRFSGHQFPNYSSELNVNALLLGDSALYLCASSLGIDTQYFGPGTRLTVL.

This chain connects TRBV7-2 to TRBJ2-7; 7 positions match TRBD2. The length of the CDR3 is 13 residues. Germline assignment: CDR1 SGHTA and CDR2 FQGNSA. Trimming took 4 bases from V and 7 from J; bases not matched to a gene: 7. Here the CDR3 DNA reads TGTGCCAGCAGCTCGAGCGGGGTCTATGAGCAGTACTTC. Encoded protein: CASSSSGVYEQYF.

As regards this clonotype: With a much larger clone just one base away, this may be a read error. The rearrangement uses TRBV7-2 and TRBJ1-2, with 8 bases identical to TRBD1. This CDR3 comprises 11 residues. From germline, CDR1 is SGHTA and CDR2 FQGNSA. With 11 bases clipped from V and 8 bases from J, the junction kept 7 bases outside the gene matches. CDR3 nucleotide sequence: TGTGCCGGCACCGACAGGGGCGGCTACACCTTC. It specifies CAGTDRGGYTF.

This clonotype was seen ten or more times. J is TRBJ1-5 and V is TRBV20-1; maybe TRBD1 (5 bases). The CDR3 contains 12 residues. V shed 3 bases and J shed 8 bases, with 11 bases lying between them. The germline CDR1 and CDR2 sequences are DFQATT and SNEGSKA (reference sequence). In nucleotides, the CDR3 is TGCAGTGCTAGTCAGGGAACAAAGCCCCAGCATTTT. Its translation is CSASQGTKPQHF.

As to this clonotype: Given a much more abundant clone one base away, this may be a read error. The V call is TRBV20-1, the J call TRBJ1-4; weak D call: TRBD1 (5 bases). The CDR3 runs to 14 residues. Looked up from germline, CDR1 is DFQATT and CDR2 is SNEGSKA (reference sequence). CDR3 amino acids: CSAHPGITNEKLLF. DNA for the CDR3: TGCAGTGCGCATCCAGGGATAACTAATGAAAAACTGCTTTTT.

The chain joins TRBV7-2 to TRBJ1-1, with D uncertain. CDR1 and CDR2 from the germline V gene are SGHTA and FQGNSA. This CDR3 has 14 residues. V shed 3 bases and J shed 4 bases, with 12 bases lying between them. CDR3 coding DNA: TGTGCCAGCAGCTTTTTGACCGAGGGCACTGAAGCTTTCTTT. It specifies CASSFLTEGTEAFF. Full variable domain (remainder filled in from reference TRBV7-2 and TRBJ1-1): GAGVSQSPSNKVTEKGKDVELRCDPISGHTALYWYRQSLGQGLEFLIYFQGNSAPDKSGLPSDRFSAERTGGSVSTLTIQRTQQEDSAVYLCASSFLTEGTEAFFGQGTRLTVV.

This clonotype was detected only a few times. The rearrangement uses TRBV29-1 and TRBJ2-5; D not resolved. With 1 base removed from V and 6 bases from J, the gap between germline ends came to 6 bases. The CDR3 contains 11 residues. Germline V gene sequence: CDR1 SQVTM, CDR2 ANQGSEA. The CDR3 DNA sequence: TGCAGCGTTGAAGTAACCAAGACCCAGTACTTC. Amino acid sequence: CSVEVTKTQYF.

In this sample, this clonotype turned up many times. This chain's CDR3 is CASSLRFRDNEQFF. The CDR3 DNA reads as TGTGCCAGCAGTTTAAGGTTTAGAGACAATGAGCAGTTCTTC. V and J are TRBV28 and TRBJ2-1; D is undetermined. Looked up from germline, CDR1 is MDHEN and CDR2 is SYDVKM. The CDR3 has 14 amino acids. The ends were cut back, 2 bases at V and 5 bases at J, with 10 bases in the middle.

Points on this clonotype: This may be a read error, as it is one base from a much larger clone. The chain uses TRBV20-1 and TRBJ1-2, with D tentatively TRBD1 (5 bases). Trimming left V 2 bases short and J 8 bases short, with 18 bases between. Germline CDR1 and CDR2: DFQATT and SNEGSKA (reference sequence). The CDR3 is 14 amino acids. This chain's CDR3 is CSARHIRDSSGYTF. In nucleotides, the CDR3 is TGCAGTGCTAGACACATCCGGGACTCCAGCGGCTACACCTTC.

This clonotype has more than one count but fewer than ten. The rearrangement joins TRBV7-2 to TRBJ2-3, with TRBD1 as a possible D gene (5 bases). The germline V gene encodes CDR1 SGHTA and CDR2 FQGNSA. V shed 5 bases and J shed 5 bases, with 14 bases lying between them. This CDR3 has 14 residues. The CDR3 spells CASSKNLGQDTQYF. Here the CDR3 DNA reads TGTGCCAGCAGCAAAAATCTAGGACAAGATACGCAGTATTTT.

This clonotype came up a few times. The rearrangement joins TRBV9 to TRBJ2-1; D is unclear. The V end was cut by 0 bases, the J end by 1 base, with 11 bases between. The CDR3 contains 16 residues. CDR1 is SGDLS and CDR2 is YYNGEE in the germline V gene. The CDR3 region is CASSVATQWSYNEQFF. The CDR3 nucleotides read TGTGCCAGCAGCGTAGCTACCCAGTGGTCCTACAATGAGCAGTTCTTC.

This clonotype has ten or more counts. The chain recombines TRBV6-1 with TRBJ1-2; the D is unclear. Germline assignment: CDR1 MNHNS and CDR2 SASEGT. V lost 5 bases and J lost 5, with 12 bases in between. The CDR3 is 13 amino acids. As DNA, the CDR3 is TGTGCCAGCAGTTCGCTTAGCCCTTATGGCTACACCTTC. Its protein product is CASSSLSPYGYTF.

This clonotype was recorded at least ten times. The chain carries TRBV6-1 and TRBJ1-2; weak D call: TRBD1 (5 bases). Per the germline V gene, CDR1 is MNHNS and CDR2 is SASEGT. Trimming pared 6 bases from V and 3 bases from J, leaving 8 bases between. The CDR3 covers 12 residues. In DNA form, the CDR3 reads TGTGCCAGCAGCCAGGGATACTATGGCTACACCTTC. Residues: CASSQGYYGYTF.

This clonotype was observed a handful of times. V is TRBV12-3 or TRBV12-4 and J is TRBJ1-3, with D possibly being TRBD1 (5 bases). Trimming took off 6 bases at V and 8 bases at J, with 17 bases between the two ends. This CDR3 has 14 amino acids. CDR3 sequence (DNA): TGTGCCAGCAGAATGGGACCGTCTGGGCACACCATATATTTT. It specifies CASRMGPSGHTIYF.